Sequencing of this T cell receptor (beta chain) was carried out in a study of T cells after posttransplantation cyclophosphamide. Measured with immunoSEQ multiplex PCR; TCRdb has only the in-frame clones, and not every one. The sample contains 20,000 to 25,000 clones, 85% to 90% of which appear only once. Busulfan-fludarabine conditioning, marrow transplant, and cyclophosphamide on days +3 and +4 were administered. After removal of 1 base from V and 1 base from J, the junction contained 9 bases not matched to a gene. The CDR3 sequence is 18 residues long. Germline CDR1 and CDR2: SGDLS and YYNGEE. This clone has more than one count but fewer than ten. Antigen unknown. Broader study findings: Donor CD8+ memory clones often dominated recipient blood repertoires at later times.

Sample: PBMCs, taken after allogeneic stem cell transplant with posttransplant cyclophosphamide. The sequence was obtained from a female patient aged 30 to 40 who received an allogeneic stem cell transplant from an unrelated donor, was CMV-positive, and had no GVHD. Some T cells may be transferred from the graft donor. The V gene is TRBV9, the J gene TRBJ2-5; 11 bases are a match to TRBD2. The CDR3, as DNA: TGTGCCAGCAGCGTACGCGGTAGCGGGGGGGACATCCAAGAGACCCAGTACTTC. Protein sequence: CASSVRGSGGDIQETQYF.